This TCR beta chain was profiled in a study of blood T cell repertoires in COVID-19. Study at large: The United States, Italy and Spain provided the acute and convalescent COVID-19 samples. The analysed material was cDNA or gDNA that came from T cells, B-cell-depleted T cells, or PBMCs.

This clone was counted a few times. V was shortened by 7 bases and J by 6 bases, with 15 bases between the two germline ends. This CDR3 comprises 14 residues. CDR1 is MNHEY and CDR2 is SVGAGI in the germline V gene. Per the authors' pipeline: Counts of nucleated cells, estimated from reference gene primer amplification, were obtained. Clones were sequenced by immunoSEQ multiplex PCR, and TCRdb holds only the in-frame ones, with some missing. V and J calls and clone size are copied from that table; D and trimming were computed from the DNA. The table lists 65,000 to 75,000 clones, roughly 84% of them singletons.

The sequence derives from a woman of 80 years or more with active or convalescent COVID-19. The sequencing input was peripheral blood. V and J are TRBV6-5 and TRBJ2-2; a weak D match, TRBD1 (6 bases). As DNA, the CDR3 is TGTGCCAGCAATAGGGACACCACTCCCGGGGAGCTGTTTTTT. Protein product: CASNRDTTPGELFF.